This TCR beta chain was observed in a study of T cells in Graves' hyperthyroidism and ophthalmopathy. Across the whole study: Staff took peripheral blood when the initial diagnosis was made, before any treatment began.

Patients showing uncontrolled infection, other autoimmune disease, pregnancy or lactation were ineligible. For the diagnoses, clinical symptoms, serum thyroxine and TRAb, thyroid ultrasound and orbital computed tomography were used. Using RNA transcripts as the source, TCR beta CDR3 regions were amplified. Researchers ran a first-round RT-PCR on the TCR CDR3 using the HTBI primer set. In TCRdb, the multiplex PCR reads were re-called with MiXCR into one record per CDR3 protein. This table has hundreds of thousands of distinct CDR3 sequences, approximately 23% appearing once. The CDR3 is made up of 16 amino acids. CDR1 and CDR2 from the germline V gene are GTSNPN and SVGIG (reference sequence). V dropped 2 bases and J dropped 3; count of bases not matched to a gene: 12.

The specimen was blood. The chain carries TRBV30 and TRBJ1-1; 7 nucleotides align to TRBD1. This receptor was identified in a woman aged 65 to 85 with Graves' ophthalmopathy. The CDR3 is CAWSNRDSTFYTEAFF. The CDR3, as DNA: TGTGCCTGGAGTAACCGGGACAGTACTTTTTACACTGAAGCTTTCTTT. Combining the CDR3 with reference TRBV30 and TRBJ1-1 gives the whole variable domain SQTIHQWPATLVQPVGSPLSLECTVEGTSNPNLYWYRQAAGRGLQLLFYSVGIGQISSEVPQNLSASRPQDRQFILSSKKLLLSDSGFYLCAWSNRDSTFYTEAFFGQGTRLTVV.